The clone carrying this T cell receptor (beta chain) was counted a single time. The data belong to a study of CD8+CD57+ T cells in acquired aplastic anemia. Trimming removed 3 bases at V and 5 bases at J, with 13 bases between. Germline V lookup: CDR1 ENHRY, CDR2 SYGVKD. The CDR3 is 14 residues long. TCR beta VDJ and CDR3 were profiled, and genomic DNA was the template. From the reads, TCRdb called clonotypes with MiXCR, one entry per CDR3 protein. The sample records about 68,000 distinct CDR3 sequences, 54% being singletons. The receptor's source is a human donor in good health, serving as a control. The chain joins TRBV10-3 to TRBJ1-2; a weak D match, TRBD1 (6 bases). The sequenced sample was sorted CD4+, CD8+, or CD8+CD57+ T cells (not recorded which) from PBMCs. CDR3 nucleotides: TGTGCCATCAGTGAAGGGGGGCGCGGATATGGCTACACCTTC. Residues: CAISEGGRGYGYTF.